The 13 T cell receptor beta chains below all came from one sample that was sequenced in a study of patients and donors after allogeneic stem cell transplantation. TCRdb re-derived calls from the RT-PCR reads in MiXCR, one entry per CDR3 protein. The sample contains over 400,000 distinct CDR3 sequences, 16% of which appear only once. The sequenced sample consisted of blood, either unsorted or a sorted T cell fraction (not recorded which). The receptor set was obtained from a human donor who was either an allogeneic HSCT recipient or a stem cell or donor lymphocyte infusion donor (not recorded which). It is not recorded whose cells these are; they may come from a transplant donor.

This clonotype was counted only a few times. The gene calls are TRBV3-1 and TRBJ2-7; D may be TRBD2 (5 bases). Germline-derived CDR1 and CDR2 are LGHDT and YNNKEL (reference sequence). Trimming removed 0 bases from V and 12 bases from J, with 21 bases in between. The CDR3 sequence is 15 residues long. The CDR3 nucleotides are TGTGCCAGCAGCCAAGATCTTCGGCCCACGAAGGAGGTGTACTTC. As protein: CASSQDLRPTKEVYF.

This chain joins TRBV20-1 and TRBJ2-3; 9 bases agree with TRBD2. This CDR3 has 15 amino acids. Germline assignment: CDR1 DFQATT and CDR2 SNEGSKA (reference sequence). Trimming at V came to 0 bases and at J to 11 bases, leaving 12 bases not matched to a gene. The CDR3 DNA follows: TGCAGTGCTAGAGAAGTCTTACTAGCGGGTTTCATGCAGTATTTT. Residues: CSAREVLLAGFMQYF.

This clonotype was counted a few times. CDR3 in amino acids: CASSLSGTGGYSTGELFF. CDR3 DNA sequence: TGTGCCAGCAGCTTGTCCGGGACAGGGGGCTATAGCACCGGGGAGCTGTTTTTT. V usage is TRBV5-5 and J usage is TRBJ2-2, with 12 bases matching TRBD1. The CDR3 covers 18 residues. The trim removed 1 base at V and 4 bases at J, leaving 8 bases unmatched. Germline assignment: CDR1 SGHKS and CDR2 YYEKEE (reference sequence).

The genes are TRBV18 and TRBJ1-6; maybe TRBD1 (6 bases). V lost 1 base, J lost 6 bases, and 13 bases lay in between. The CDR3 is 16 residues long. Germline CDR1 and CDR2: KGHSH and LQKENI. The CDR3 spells CASSPLAGAANSPLHF. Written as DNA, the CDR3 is TGTGCCAGCTCACCACTGGCGGGGGCGGCTAATTCACCCCTCCACTTT.

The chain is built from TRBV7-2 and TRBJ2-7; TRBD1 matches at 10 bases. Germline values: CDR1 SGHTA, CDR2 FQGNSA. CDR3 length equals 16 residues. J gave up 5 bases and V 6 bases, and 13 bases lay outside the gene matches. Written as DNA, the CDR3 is TGTGCCAGCAGACGATTATTCCGGGACAGGGGCCACGAGCAGTACTTC. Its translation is CASRRLFRDRGHEQYF.

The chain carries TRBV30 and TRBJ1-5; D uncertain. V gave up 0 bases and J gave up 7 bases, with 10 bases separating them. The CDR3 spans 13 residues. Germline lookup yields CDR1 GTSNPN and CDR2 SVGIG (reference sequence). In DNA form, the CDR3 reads TGTGCCTGGAGTGTAGGGCTGGGACAGCCCCAGCATTTT. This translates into CAWSVGLGQPQHF.

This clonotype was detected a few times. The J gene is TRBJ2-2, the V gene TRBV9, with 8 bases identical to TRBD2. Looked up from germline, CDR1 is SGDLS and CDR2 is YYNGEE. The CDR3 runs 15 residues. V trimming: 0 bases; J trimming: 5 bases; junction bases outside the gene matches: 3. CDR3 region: CASSVVASGTGELFF. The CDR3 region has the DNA TGTGCCAGCAGCGTAGTGGCTAGCGGGACCGGGGAGCTGTTTTTT.

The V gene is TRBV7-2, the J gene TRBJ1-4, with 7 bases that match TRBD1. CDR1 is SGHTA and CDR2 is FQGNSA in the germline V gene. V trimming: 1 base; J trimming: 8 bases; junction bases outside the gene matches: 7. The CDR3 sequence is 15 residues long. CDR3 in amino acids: CASSLVAKGGEKLFF. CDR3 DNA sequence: TGTGCCAGCAGCTTAGTGGCGAAAGGGGGCGAAAAACTGTTTTTT.

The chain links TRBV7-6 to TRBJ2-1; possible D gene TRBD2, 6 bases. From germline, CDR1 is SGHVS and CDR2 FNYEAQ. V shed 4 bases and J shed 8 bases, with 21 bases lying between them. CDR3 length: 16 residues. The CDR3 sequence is CASSSWGDDLAHEQFF. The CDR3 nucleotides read TGTGCCAGCAGCTCTTGGGGGGACGATCTTGCCCATGAGCAGTTCTTC.

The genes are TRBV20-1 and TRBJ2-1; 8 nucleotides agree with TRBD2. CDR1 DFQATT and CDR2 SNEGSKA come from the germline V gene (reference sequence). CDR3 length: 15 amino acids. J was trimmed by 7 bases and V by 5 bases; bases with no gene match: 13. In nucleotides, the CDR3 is TGCAGTGCTGGTGGTAAGCGGGAGTTGATAAATGAGCAGTTCTTC. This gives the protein CSAGGKRELINEQFF.

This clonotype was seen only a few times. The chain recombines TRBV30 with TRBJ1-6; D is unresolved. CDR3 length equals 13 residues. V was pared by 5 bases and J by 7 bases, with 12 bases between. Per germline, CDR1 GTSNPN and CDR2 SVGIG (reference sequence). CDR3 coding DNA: TGTGCCTGGGCCCCGTCTAGAAATTCACCCCTCCACTTT. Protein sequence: CAWAPSRNSPLHF. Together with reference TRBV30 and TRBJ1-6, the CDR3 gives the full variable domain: SQTIHQWPATLVQPVGSPLSLECTVEGTSNPNLYWYRQAAGRGLQLLFYSVGIGQISSEVPQNLSASRPQDRQFILSSKKLLLSDSGFYLCAWAPSRNSPLHFGNGTRLTVT.

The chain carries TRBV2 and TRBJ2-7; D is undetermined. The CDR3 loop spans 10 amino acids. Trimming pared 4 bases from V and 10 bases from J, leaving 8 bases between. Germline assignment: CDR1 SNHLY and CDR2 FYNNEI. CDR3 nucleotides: TGTGCCAGCAGTGCTGTTCTACAGTACTTC. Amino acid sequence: CASSAVLQYF. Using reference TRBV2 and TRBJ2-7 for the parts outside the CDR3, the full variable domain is EPEVTQTPSHQVTQMGQEVILRCVPISNHLYFYWYRQILGQKVEFLVSFYNNEISEKSEIFDDQFSVERPDGSNFTLKIRSTKLEDSAMYFCASSAVLQYFGPGTRLTVT.

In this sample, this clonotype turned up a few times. The CDR3 DNA reads TGCAGTGCGCACGATACGGGTAGCTCCTACAATGAGCAGTTCTTC. Encoded protein: CSAHDTGSSYNEQFF. The chain is built from TRBV20-1 and TRBJ2-1; D is ambiguous. CDR3 length equals 15 residues. Germline CDR1 and CDR2: DFQATT and SNEGSKA (reference sequence). V was shortened by 6 bases and J by 0 bases, with 15 bases between the two germline ends.